The T cell receptor (beta chain) described here comes from a study of blood T cell repertoires in COVID-19. Study-level background: The United States, Italy and Spain were the sources of the acute and convalescent COVID-19 samples. From T cells, B-cell-depleted T cells, or PBMCs came the material, which was cDNA or gDNA.

CDR3 size: 13 residues. The germline V and J ends were trimmed by 5 bases and 3 bases, with 5 bases remaining between them. The V gene's germline CDR1 is SGHAT and CDR2 FQNNGV. This clone occurred a few times. Ages ranged from about 18 to 89 years, with residence in about two dozen US areas. The repertoire was sequenced with immunoSEQ multiplex PCR; TCRdb's copy has only in-frame clones and lacks some. This table holds approximately 310,000 clones, around 90% found once. The chain is built from TRBV11-2 and TRBJ2-6; unclear D gene. Sequencing was carried out using PBMCs or T cells enriched from blood (not recorded which). This TCR derives from a man aged 55 to 70 who had recovered from COVID-19. The CDR3 region has the DNA TGTGCCAGCAGCCTATTTGGGGCCAACGTCCTGACTTTC. It translates to CASSLFGANVLTF.